This TCR beta chain was documented in a study of cytomegalovirus exposure and HLA in healthy donors (TCRdb year 2017). About the study as a whole: An earlier analysis of approximately 590 of the donors reported more than 250 Gb of sequence data and some 100 million unique TCR beta sequences from 150 million to 200 million T cells. An early release covering some 640 HLA-typed donors comprised approximately 300 gigabases of sequencing data and around 80 million unique TCR sequences. Of the 350 to 450 genotyped donors, 80% to 90% were placed in the genetic ancestry cluster associated with self-reported Caucasian donors. The study aimed to test whether signatures of past pathogen exposure could be identified by cataloging public T cell receptors. The T cell repertoires of 666 subjects were profiled by immunosequencing and related to cytomegalovirus serostatus. A separate validation cohort of 90 to 150 different subjects was used in addition to the 666-subject first cohort. To predict cytomegalovirus infection status, the study brought together high-throughput TCR immunosequencing, statistical association of individual TCRs with disease status, and machine learning. To study patterns of TCR occurrence, a later analysis re-analyzed previously published TCR beta repertoires from several hundred donors and added high-resolution HLA genotyping. In the later analysis, no new phenotypic data were used to find candidate immune exposures; instead, reliance was placed on TCR beta sequences and their occurrence across donors. An earlier analysis of around 580 of the donors used high-throughput TCR beta sequencing to judge whether each TCR beta V gene segment behaved as functional or pseudogenic. Donor age, sex, ethnicity and CMV serostatus were collected together with the repertoire data. Genome-wide SNP genotypes for about 65% of the 666 donors were used in a later genetic analysis, which treated that subset as a discovery cohort. All discovery cohort repertoires had been generated using a single sequencing platform. Both class I and class II loci were covered by HLA typing, at four-digit resolution. The number of donors typed differed by locus, with about 629-630 for A, B, C, DRB1 and DQB1, over 500 for DQA1, about 610 for DPA1, and around 460 for DPB1. About 5 DR-DQ haplotypes were handled as single units for association and clustering, since linkage in the cohort was strong. Among 350 to 400 genotyped donors of the cohort, an average of approximately 230,000 unique TCR beta nucleotide sequences were sequenced per donor, 15% to 20% of them non-productive.

The CDR3 goes from the cysteine to the phenylalanine over 16 residues. CDR3 DNA only is kept here, 48 bases in frame from base 1. Trimmed from V: 3 bases; trimmed from J: 3 bases; junction bases lacking a gene match: 9. CDR1 and CDR2 are read off the germline V gene as KGHSH and LQKENI. As concerns this clone: Its antigen is unknown.

The paper's findings and limits, for the study overall: A further reported finding was that TCR beta sequences accurately predicted the HLA-A and HLA-B alleles for most subjects in the first cohort. Cytomegalovirus status was reported to be diagnosed by the classifier with high specificity and sensitivity in both the original and validation cohorts. Across donors, most TCR sequences were observed very rarely, whereas some public TCRs were present in many individuals. A cluster of highly shared sequence variants was judged likely to represent a technical artifact of the sequencing pipeline. A total of fewer than 200 TCR beta chains were listed by the study as associated with cytomegalovirus. An association between a missense DCLRE1C variant and V-gene and J-gene trimming of TCR beta chains was found in a later genetic analysis and replicated in an independent cohort. Linkage disequilibrium might explain the correlated functional status among segregating V segments, but an unknown experimental factor could not be excluded. A few of the identified cytomegalovirus-associated TCR beta chains were confirmed in vitro to be specific for cytomegalovirus antigens. Compared with the roughly 720-donor mean, donors in an Asian-associated ancestry cluster had fewer N-insertions in productive TCRs, according to a later genetic analysis. According to a later analysis, most CMV-associated TCR beta chains appeared to be HLA-restricted, and the HLA associations seemed to be driven largely by CMV exposure. In a later analysis, the rate of TCR association differed among HLA loci, with DRB1 alleles having the most associated TCRs and HLA-C alleles having the fewest. In a later analysis, 15,000 to 20,000 TCR beta sequences were associated with specific HLA alleles at a false discovery rate of 0.05. Because HLA typing was missing for some donors at each locus, association tests included only the typed subset. In an earlier analysis of fewer than 750 of the donors, most TCR beta V segments were observed in productive rearrangements about 87% or about 30% of the time, broadly matching IMGT annotations. A later analysis reported that several top co-occurrence clusters appeared linked to parvovirus B19, influenza, CMV and Epstein-Barr virus. Assigning TCR associations to individual alleles was difficult when HLA alleles, especially DR and DQ, strongly co-occurred. Over 15 rarely observed V segments, including chromosome 9 orphons, were excluded from the earlier analysis of approximately 600 of the donors because counts were too low. In a later analysis, HLA-associated TCR beta chains were found to be more clonally expanded and to have lower generation probabilities than equally common non-associated chains. The 87-base-pair reads could not distinguish some IMGT-functional V segments, including TRBV6-2 and TRBV6-3, so those segments were excluded. The cohort was sequenced for TCR beta chains only, and without alpha or paired-chain data the features that could be detected were limited. Roughly uniform sequencing depth across donors was assumed in presence/absence analyses, although this assumption may not hold. For the cohort, immune exposure information was limited to CMV serostatus. The authors suggested that the approach could potentially be generalized to other disease states and immunological phenotypes.

Library preparation used the immunoSEQ multiplex PCR assay. For the multiplex PCR, a mixture combining 60 forward primers for TCR Vbeta segments and 13 reverse primers for TCR Jbeta segments was used. The CDR3 region of rearranged TCR beta genes was amplified from genomic DNA with a multiplex PCR assay. On the Illumina HiSeq System, the amplified TCR beta libraries were sequenced as 87-base-pair reads. Processing in the source paper ran as follows. In a later analysis, some 80 million unique TCR beta chains were counted across the approximately 620 repertoires, and roughly 11 million of these chains were shared by at least two donors. Raw reads were error-corrected and collapsed into unique sequences with a nearest-neighbor algorithm that merged closely related sequences to remove PCR and sequencing errors. V, D and J gene segments were assigned by aligning CDR3 sequences to IMGT reference sequences. For a sequence to be retained, a match of at least six nucleotides to both a V gene segment and a J gene segment was required. A rearrangement was called productive if the CDR3 had no stop codons and remained in frame with V and J, and every other rearrangement was called non-productive. Following IMGT convention, CDR3 was defined as the stretch from the second conserved V-encoded cysteine up to the conserved J-encoded phenylalanine. The earlier analysis of 587 of the donors excluded sequences that lacked an unambiguous match to a single V gene segment. In an earlier analysis of some 590 of the donors, a V segment was called functional when productive rearrangements were above 56.7%, and segregating when the standard deviation between donors exceeded 5%. A statistical classification framework was developed to diagnose cytomegalovirus status using the catalog of TCR beta chain sequences. V and J gene assignment, in a later analysis, came from comparing TCR nucleotide sequences with IMGT/GENE-DB human TR gene sequences. The TCRdist pipeline was used in a later analysis to assign CDR3 sequences and most-parsimonious VDJ recombination scenarios. In a later analysis, every TCR beta chain was defined by the combination of its CDR3 amino acid sequence and its V-gene family, and reads without a unique V-gene family were dropped. A later analysis removed 592 highly shared, low-generation-probability nucleotide sequences to deal with suspected cross-contamination and a sequencing artifact. A later analysis calculated a clonal expansion index for each public chain from normalized within-repertoire ranks of inferred template counts. In a later analysis, generation probabilities were computed with a VDJ recombination model fitted to out-of-frame rearrangements, and the resulting probabilities were checked against IGoR. Hypergeometric tests were used in a later analysis to score TCR-TCR, TCR-HLA and TCR-CMV co-occurrence, with a repertoire-size bias correction applied to the TCR pairs. In a later analysis, false discovery rates were estimated by permuting HLA or CMV assignments 20 times. A later analysis grouped co-occurring TCRs with DBSCAN, adding TCRdist sequence similarity when clustering within HLA-allele-positive subsets. For co-occurrence clustering, repertoires with fewer than 30,000 or more than 120,000 public chains were excluded, along with a handful of repertoires with anomalous nucleotide sharing. Drawn from immuneACCESS, this table holds only the in-frame rearrangements with V and J called that TCRdb kept. Clones are partly lost; checked studies trace under half to an unresolved V gene and leave the rest unexplained. V and J calls and clone size are copied from that table; D and trimming were computed from the DNA. The sample table on file contains about 140,000 clones. The ten top clones hold 2% to 2.5% of the sample.

The cohort comprised more than 550 healthy bone marrow donors. Cohort members were all nominally healthy when sampled, although unrecorded immune exposures were likely present. The donor tested CMV seronegative, placing the donor among the roughly 400 seronegative members of the cohort. A peripheral blood sample was provided by each donor, and peripheral blood mononuclear cells were used for TCR beta sequencing. The Qiagen DNeasy Blood Extraction Kit was used to extract genomic DNA from the blood cell samples. The chain uses TRBV18 and TRBJ2-3, with 7 central nucleotides matching TRBD2. The receptor's source is a woman aged 18-29 years in good health and CMV-seronegative. Sample: PBMCs. DNA sequence: TGTGCCAGCTCACCTTTCCCTCCGGGAGGAACAGATACGCAGTATTTT. Protein translation: CASSPFPPGGTDTQYF.